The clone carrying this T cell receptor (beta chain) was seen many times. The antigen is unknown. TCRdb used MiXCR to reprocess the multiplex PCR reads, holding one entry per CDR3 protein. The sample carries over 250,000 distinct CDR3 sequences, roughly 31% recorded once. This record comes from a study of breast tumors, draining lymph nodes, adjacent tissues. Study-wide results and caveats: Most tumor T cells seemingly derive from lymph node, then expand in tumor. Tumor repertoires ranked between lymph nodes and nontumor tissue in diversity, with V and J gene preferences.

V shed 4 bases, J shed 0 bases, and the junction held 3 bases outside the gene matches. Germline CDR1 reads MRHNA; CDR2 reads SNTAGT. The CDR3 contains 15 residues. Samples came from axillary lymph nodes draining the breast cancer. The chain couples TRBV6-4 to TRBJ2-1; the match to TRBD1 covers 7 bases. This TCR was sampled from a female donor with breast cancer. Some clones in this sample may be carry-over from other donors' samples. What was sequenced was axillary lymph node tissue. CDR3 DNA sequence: TGTGCCAGCAGTGCGGGACAGAGCTCCTACAATGAGCAGTTCTTC. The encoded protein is CASSAGQSSYNEQFF.